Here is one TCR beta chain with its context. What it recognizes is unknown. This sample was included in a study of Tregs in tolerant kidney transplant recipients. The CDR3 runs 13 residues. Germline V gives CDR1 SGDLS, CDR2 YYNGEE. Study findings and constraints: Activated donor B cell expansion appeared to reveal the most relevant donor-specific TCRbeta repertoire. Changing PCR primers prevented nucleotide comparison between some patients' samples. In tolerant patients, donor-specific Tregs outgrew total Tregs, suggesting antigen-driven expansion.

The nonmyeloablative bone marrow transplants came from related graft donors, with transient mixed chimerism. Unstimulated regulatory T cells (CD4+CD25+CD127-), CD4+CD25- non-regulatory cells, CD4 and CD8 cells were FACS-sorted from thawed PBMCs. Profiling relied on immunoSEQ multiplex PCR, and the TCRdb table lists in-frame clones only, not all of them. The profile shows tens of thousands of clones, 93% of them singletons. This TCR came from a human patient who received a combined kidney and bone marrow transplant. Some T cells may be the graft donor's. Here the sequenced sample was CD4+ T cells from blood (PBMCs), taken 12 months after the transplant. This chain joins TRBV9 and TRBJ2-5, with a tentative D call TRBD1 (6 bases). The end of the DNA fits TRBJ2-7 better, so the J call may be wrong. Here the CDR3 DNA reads TGTGCCAGCAGTTTCAGGGGATCGGGCGAGCAGTACTTC. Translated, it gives CASSFRGSGEQYF.